Sequencing of this T cell receptor (beta chain) was carried out in a study of blood T cell repertoires in COVID-19 (dated by TCRdb to about 2020). At the level of the whole study: Samples from collaborators originated in the United States, Italy and Spain and spanned both the acute and convalescent phases of COVID-19. The material from the prospective study consisted of cDNA or gDNA derived from T cells, B-cell-depleted T cells, or PBMCs. The dataset comprised deeply sampled blood TCRbeta repertoires from subjects exposed to, actively infected with, or recovered from COVID-19. A freely available public database, intended as a resource for researchers studying the immune response to SARS-CoV-2, is where the repertoires were released. The samples were drawn from the first 160 participants of the ongoing ImmuneRACE study and from 1,254 subjects provided by 6 global collaborators. Nearly every sample came with metadata listing a de-identified subject ID, COVID-19 status, age in years and sex. Where HLA class I and class II types were available, the types were taken from metadata supplied by the sample provider, not from assay-based typing.

V is reduced by 7 bases and J by 7 bases, leaving a spacing of 18 bases between them. From the cysteine through the phenylalanine, the CDR3 covers 13 amino acids. Only the CDR3 portion is preserved as DNA: 39 bases, with reading frame beginning at the first base. The germline V gene encodes CDR1 SGHTS and CDR2 YDEGEE. At one collaborating source in Seattle, patients were enrolled during active infection and were followed longitudinally through the course of disease. Collaborating institutions collected whole blood in K2EDTA tubes following their own protocols. For TCRbeta analysis, collaborators shipped samples as frozen whole blood, isolated PBMCs, or DNA extracted from either of those sample types. TCRbeta CDR3 regions were amplified from genomic DNA by means of the immunoSEQ Assay, a bias-controlled multiplex PCR. The authors' pipeline ran thus. Within the assay, amplification of reference gene primers was used to estimate how many nucleated cells each sample contained. To quantify the absolute abundance of each unique TCRbeta CDR3 rearrangement, sequence reads were collapsed and filtered. For each sample, productive Simpson clonality was calculated as the square root of Simpson's diversity index over productive rearrangements. This is the immuneACCESS table as TCRdb keeps it, with only in-frame sequences that have V and J called. A part of the clones is gone; compared with another copy, unresolved V genes explain less than half, and the rest is unexplained. That table gives V, J and clone size, and the DNA gave D and trimming. The sample table shows 360,000 or so clones, and around nine tenths are seen once. The top ten hold approximately 4.1% of the sample.

The study at large found these results: The amount of clinical and demographic metadata varied by source and participant and was provided uncurated.

On this clone: Its antigen has not been determined. Within one base of it there is no much larger clone, and no base qualities were kept.

Sequencing was performed on peripheral blood. This clonotype was sampled from a woman in her sixties with COVID-19, enrolled during active disease. The chain joins TRBV5-8 to TRBJ2-7; no D gene call is confident. This receptor carries the CDR3 CASPYRGAWEQYF. The nucleotide sequence is TGTGCCAGCCCCTACCGCGGAGCGTGGGAGCAGTACTTC.